Shown below are 20 T cell receptor beta chains from a single sample sequenced in a study of shared clonotypes between healthy human individuals. TCRdb's copy holds only in-frame clones and misses some; the assay was immunoSEQ multiplex PCR. The sample yields roughly 2,500,000 clones, approximately 93% seen once. Sample: naive CD4+ T cells from PBMCs. Subset denoted: CD45RA+ positively selected. These receptors came from a man aged 18 to 30 in good health. Some clones in this sample may be carry-over from other donors' samples.

The chain employs TRBV5-1 and TRBJ2-3; 14 nucleotides agree with TRBD2. Looked up from germline, CDR1 is SGHRS and CDR2 is YFSETQ. J was trimmed by 4 bases and V by 4 bases; bases with no gene match: 5. There are 16 residues in the CDR3. Here the CDR3 DNA reads TGCGCCAGCAGCCCAGGGACTAGCGGGAGCCCAGATACGCAGTATTTT. Protein sequence: CASSPGTSGSPDTQYF.

Only a few counts were recorded for this clone. The V and J genes are TRBV15 and TRBJ1-2, with 9 bases identical to TRBD1. The CDR3 covers 15 residues. Germline V gives CDR1 LNHNV, CDR2 YYDKDF (reference sequence). The trim removed 3 bases at V and 7 bases at J, leaving 9 bases unmatched. The CDR3 nucleotides are TGTGCCACCAGCAGGGACAGGGGCTCGCTGACTGGCTACACCTTC. This sequence encodes CATSRDRGSLTGYTF. Looking up the rest from reference TRBV15 and TRBJ1-2 gives the full variable domain: DAMVIQNPRYQVTQFGKPVTLSCSQTLNHNVMYWYQQKSSQAPKLLFHYYDKDFNNEADTPDNFQSRRPNTSFCFLDIRSPGLGDTAMYLCATSRDRGSLTGYTFGSGTRLTVV.

This clone is a singleton in its sample. The chain uses TRBV5-1 and TRBJ1-5; 9 bases agree with TRBD1. The ends lost 3 bases at V and 6 bases at J; junction bases unmatched: 4. Germline CDR1 is SGHRS and CDR2 is YFSETQ. The CDR3 extends over 14 amino acids. This CDR3 reads CASSSGTGLQPQHF. The CDR3 DNA follows: TGCGCCAGCAGCTCCGGGACAGGGCTTCAGCCCCAGCATTTT.

This chain joins TRBV10-3 and TRBJ2-3, with 11 bases matching TRBD2. This CDR3 is 17 amino acids long. V lost 5 bases to trimming and J lost 5 bases; unmatched junction nucleotides: 12. Germline assignment: CDR1 ENHRY and CDR2 SYGVKD. The CDR3 DNA sequence: TGTGCCATCAGTCGGGGCCCGACTAGCGGGACAGAAGATACGCAGTATTTT. Its translation is CAISRGPTSGTEDTQYF.

The chain uses TRBV5-4 and TRBJ2-3; possible D gene TRBD2, 7 bases. Germline V gene lookup returns CDR1 SGHNT and CDR2 YYREEE (reference sequence). CDR3 size: 15 residues. The V gene lost 5 bases and the J gene lost 4 bases, with 17 bases spanning the gap. CDR3 nucleotides: TGTGCCAGCAGGATTTTAGGGGGGGCCGCAGATACGCAGTATTTT. This translates into CASRILGGAADTQYF.

The gene calls are TRBV5-5 and TRBJ1-1, with 7 bases identical to TRBD1. CDR3 length equals 14 residues. Per germline, CDR1 SGHKS and CDR2 YYEKEE (reference sequence). Losses at the gene ends were 4 bases for V and 2 bases for J; bases not matched to a gene: 5. This CDR3 reads CASSTQGINTEAFF. CDR3 coding DNA: TGTGCCAGCAGCACACAGGGGATTAACACTGAAGCTTTCTTT.

This clone was recorded only once. The CDR3 DNA reads as TGTGCCAGCAGCGCCGACAGGAGAGATGGCTACACCTTC. It codes for CASSADRRDGYTF. This chain links TRBV7-2 with TRBJ1-2; a possible D gene is TRBD1 (6 bases). V lost 5 bases and J 6 bases, leaving 13 bases between the germline ends. CDR3 length equals 13 residues. Germline CDR1 is SGHTA and CDR2 is FQGNSA.

Notes on this clone: Distinct nucleotide sequences in the sample also encode this CDR3. The rearrangement links TRBV7-2 to TRBJ2-3, with no clear D. V lost 4 bases and J 3 bases, leaving 11 bases between the germline ends. This CDR3 contains 14 residues. In germline, CDR1 is SGHTA, CDR2 FQGNSA. The CDR3 nucleotides read TGTGCCAGCAGCTCAACCGGGTTGACAGATACGCAGTATTTT. It specifies CASSSTGLTDTQYF.

The rearrangement links TRBV7-2 to TRBJ2-7, with D maybe TRBD1 (5 bases). Trimming took 1 base from V and 0 from J, leaving 13 bases between them. The germline V gene encodes CDR1 SGHTA and CDR2 FQGNSA. The CDR3 has 16 residues. The CDR3 DNA reads TGTGCCAGCAGCTTAGTAGATAAGGGGTACTCCTACGAGCAGTACTTC. Amino acids: CASSLVDKGYSYEQYF.

This clone was seen just once. V and J are TRBV4-3 and TRBJ2-7; D possibly corresponds to TRBD1 (6 bases). The CDR3 extends over 15 amino acids. The germline V gene encodes CDR1 LGHNA and CDR2 YSLEER. V gave up 4 bases and J gave up 3 bases, with 16 bases separating them. CDR3 DNA: TGCGCCAGCAGCCGATCGAGACAGGCGGACTACGAGCAGTACTTC. Translating gives CASSRSRQADYEQYF.

This clone has only one observation. The chain combines TRBV28 with TRBJ2-1, with 11 bases fitting TRBD2. V was clipped by 5 bases and J by 4 bases; unmatched bases: 7. From germline, CDR1 is MDHEN and CDR2 SYDVKM. The CDR3 length is 16 residues. The CDR3 loop reads CASSNLSGRDYNEQFF. The CDR3 nucleotides are TGTGCCAGCAGTAACCTTAGCGGGAGGGATTACAATGAGCAGTTCTTC.

The V call is TRBV5-1, the J call TRBJ2-5; 7 bases fit TRBD1. With V trimmed by 3 bases and J by 2 bases, 13 bases remained unmatched. This CDR3 spans 17 amino acids. CDR1 and CDR2 (germline): SGHRS, YFSETQ. The chain's CDR3 is CASSSTSQGNPQETQYF. Written as DNA, the CDR3 is TGCGCCAGCAGCTCGACCTCACAGGGGAATCCGCAAGAGACCCAGTACTTC.

As for this clone: Other DNA sequences from this sample encode an identical CDR3 as well. The chain carries TRBV29-1 and TRBJ1-1; D ambiguous. This CDR3 region has 13 residues. Trimming took off 3 bases at V and 2 bases at J, with 10 bases between the two ends. Germline assignment: CDR1 SQVTM and CDR2 ANQGSEA. CDR3 residues: CSVERRLNTEAFF. In DNA, the CDR3 is TGCAGCGTTGAGAGGAGACTTAACACTGAAGCTTTCTTT.

The gene calls are TRBV11-1 and TRBJ2-7; possible D gene TRBD2, 6 bases. The V gene lost 4 bases and the J gene lost 5 bases, with 12 bases spanning the gap. The CDR3 is 13 amino acids. CDR1 is SGHAT, CDR2 FQDESV, per germline (reference sequence). The CDR3 is CASSSGVPNEQYF. The CDR3 DNA reads TGTGCCAGCAGCTCGGGAGTTCCGAACGAGCAGTACTTC.

The rearrangement links TRBV29-1 to TRBJ2-5; 14 nucleotides match TRBD2. V was pared by 5 bases and J by 6 bases, with 8 bases of the junction left unmatched. The CDR3 length is 15 residues. CDR1 and CDR2 from the germline V gene are SQVTM and ANQGSEA. Here the CDR3 DNA reads TGCAGCGTTCTCGGGACTAGCGGGAGAGCGAAGACCCAGTACTTC. This codes for CSVLGTSGRAKTQYF. The whole variable domain, filled in from reference TRBV29-1 and TRBJ2-5, reads SAVISQKPSRDICQRGTSLTIQCQVDSQVTMMFWYRQQPGQSLTLIATANQGSEATYESGFVIDKFPISRPNLTFSTLTVSNMSPEDSSIYLCSVLGTSGRAKTQYFGPGTRLLVL.

In this sample, this clone turned up once. The chain is built from TRBV28 and TRBJ2-5, with D possibly matching TRBD2 (7 bases). The CDR3 is 15 residues long. In germline, CDR1 is MDHEN, CDR2 SYDVKM. V was clipped by 3 bases and J by 5 bases, with 16 bases between them. Here the CDR3 reads CASSFGRGGRETQYF. The CDR3 DNA follows: TGTGCCAGCAGTTTTGGGCGCGGGGGCCGGGAGACCCAGTACTTC.

CDR3 in DNA: TGCGCCAGCAGTGATGGGGGGGACACTGAAGCTTTCTTT. Translating it yields CASSDGGDTEAFF. V gene TRBV10-1 combines with J gene TRBJ1-1; a weak D match, TRBD1 (5 bases). The CDR3 has 13 residues. Germline CDR1 WNHNN, CDR2 SYGVQD (reference sequence). Trimming took off 3 bases at V and 3 bases at J, with 8 bases between the two ends.

The chain uses TRBV6-5 and TRBJ1-5; 7 bases align to TRBD1. Germline-derived CDR1 and CDR2 are MNHEY and SVGAGI. CDR3 length equals 15 residues. Losses at the gene ends were 6 bases for V and 4 bases for J; bases not matched to a gene: 9. CDR3 amino acids: CASSDDRAANQPQHF. The CDR3 coding sequence is TGTGCCAGCAGCGACGACAGGGCGGCGAATCAGCCCCAGCATTTT.

V gene TRBV4-1 combines with J gene TRBJ2-1; TRBD2 matches at 7 bases. The V segment lost 3 bases and the J segment 9 bases; nucleotides outside the gene matches: 17. In germline, CDR1 is MGHRA, CDR2 YSYEKL. The CDR3 sequence is 17 residues long. The CDR3 DNA sequence: TGCGCCAGCAGCCACTCAGTGGCGGGAGCCCCCGGCAGTGAGCAGTTCTTC. Translating it yields CASSHSVAGAPGSEQFF.

This chain uses TRBV5-1 with TRBJ2-3; 11 bases agree with TRBD2. V lost 4 bases to trimming and J lost 0 bases; unmatched junction nucleotides: 19. There are 21 residues in the CDR3. The V gene's germline CDR1 is SGHRS and CDR2 YFSETQ. The CDR3 loop is CASSGGNLAGGPTSSTDTQYF. The CDR3 bases are TGCGCCAGCAGCGGGGGCAATCTAGCGGGAGGTCCTACCTCTAGCACAGATACGCAGTATTTT.